This T cell receptor (beta chain) was sequenced in a study of T cell repertoires in cytomegalovirus infection. Study information: Evidence of both CMV infection and a matching HLA type came from public TCR beta signatures. Whole-study findings and limits: The ex vivo response was dominated by HLA-C-restricted CMV-specific TCR beta clonotypes. Adding up the frequency of public TCR beta families identified people who carried CMV plus the relevant HLA.

As to this clonotype: Its antigen is currently unknown.

MiXCR, applied by TCRdb to the reads, yields one record per CDR3 protein. The data hold about 200,000 distinct CDR3 sequences, with 7.5% to 10% observed a single time. Per germline, CDR1 WSHSY and CDR2 SAAADI. The germline V and J ends were trimmed by 3 bases and 3 bases, with 12 bases remaining between them. The CDR3 covers 14 residues. The sample comprised PBMCs. The receptor was isolated from a human donor in good health (CMV status not recorded). Some clones in this sample may be carry-over from other donors' samples. The V and J genes are TRBV10-2 and TRBJ2-7; a weak D match, TRBD1 (6 bases). Here the CDR3 DNA reads TGCGCCAGCAGTGATGGCGTAGGGGGCTACGAGCAGTACTTC. It yields the protein CASSDGVGGYEQYF.